The next 14 T cell receptor beta chains were all read from a single sample in a study of T cells after yellow fever vaccination. TCRdb analysed the 5' RACE reads with MiXCR anew, one entry per CDR3 protein. The top ten hold 1% to 1.2% of the sample, which has roughly 240,000 distinct CDR3 sequences, about 7% seen once. Material: CD4+ T cells sorted from PBMCs, obtained on the day of the yellow fever booster vaccination. The receptors shown here come from a man aged 25 to 40 who received the YFV17D yellow fever vaccine.

The chain carries TRBV28 and TRBJ2-5; 10 positions agree with TRBD1. The CDR3 totals 14 residues. Trimming cost V 5 bases and J 5 bases; bases outside gene matches: 5. Germline CDR1 and CDR2: MDHEN and SYDVKM. This CDR3 reads CASSMTGGAETQYF. The CDR3 nucleotides are TGTGCCAGCAGTATGACAGGGGGCGCGGAGACCCAGTACTTC.

This clonotype was recorded many times. The chain joins TRBV14 to TRBJ2-7; D remains ambiguous. With 4 bases removed from V and 2 bases from J, the gap between germline ends came to 18 bases. This CDR3 is built from 16 residues. The germline gives CDR1 SGHDN, CDR2 FVKESK. CDR3: CASSLQTGSGPYEQYF. CDR3 DNA sequence: TGTGCCAGCAGCCTCCAAACGGGCTCCGGCCCCTACGAGCAGTACTTC.

This clonotype was observed at least ten times. The chain employs TRBV25-1 and TRBJ2-2; D could derive from TRBD1 or TRBD2 (5 bases each). The CDR3 length is 15 residues. Trimming removed 1 base at V and 2 bases at J, with 8 bases between. Germline V gene data show CDR1 as MGHDK and CDR2 as SYGVNS. CDR3 nucleotides: TGTGCCAGCAGTGAATTGGGGGAAAACACCGGGGAGCTGTTTTTT. Its protein product is CASSELGENTGELFF.

This clonotype was counted only a few times. The rearrangement links TRBV19 to TRBJ2-7, with 8 bases matching TRBD1. Germline V gives CDR1 LNHDA, CDR2 SQIVND (reference sequence). V gave up 3 bases and J gave up 3 bases; unmatched junction bases: 4. This CDR3 contains 14 residues. This CDR3 is CASSITGGLYEQYF. The CDR3 DNA is TGTGCCAGTAGTATCACAGGGGGGCTCTACGAGCAGTACTTC.

This clonotype was observed a handful of times. This sequence joins TRBV7-2 and TRBJ2-5; D gene uncertain. CDR3 length equals 15 residues. Germline lookup yields CDR1 SGHTA and CDR2 FQGNSA. Trimming took off 1 base at V and 5 bases at J, with 14 bases between the two ends. CDR3 region: CASSLGPRVGETQYF. In DNA, the CDR3 is TGTGCCAGCAGCTTAGGGCCAAGGGTTGGGGAGACCCAGTACTTC. Full variable domain (rest looked up from reference TRBV7-2 and TRBJ2-5): GAGVSQSPSNKVTEKGKDVELRCDPISGHTALYWYRQSLGQGLEFLIYFQGNSAPDKSGLPSDRFSAERTGGSVSTLTIQRTQQEDSAVYLCASSLGPRVGETQYFGPGTRLLVL.

This clonotype was seen repeatedly, ten times or more. At one boundary the junction diverges from the germline segment, which might be a read error. V and J are TRBV7-7 and TRBJ2-3; 10 nucleotides line up with TRBD2. CDR3 size: 15 residues. Germline loops: CDR1 SSHAT, CDR2 FNYEAQ (reference sequence). The CDR3 DNA sequence: TGTGCTAGCAGCCGGACTAGCGGATACACAGATACGCAGTATTTT. Translating it yields CASSRTSGYTDTQYF.

Note on this clonotype: The conserved phenylalanine or tryptophan is not found at the CDR3 terminus, so this likely reflects a read error. The V call is TRBV12-3 or TRBV12-4, the J call TRBJ2-7, with 7 nucleotides matching TRBD2. V shed 1 base and J 5 bases; nucleotides not matched to a gene: 5. The CDR3 is 14 amino acids. DNA for the CDR3: TGTGCCAGCAGTTTAGGGACTAGGCACCACGAGCAGTACCTC. Translated, it gives CASSLGTRHHEQYL.

This clonotype was seen a few times. The chain combines TRBV20-1 with TRBJ1-2; TRBD1 matches at 8 bases. Unmatched junction bases numbered 5, after V lost 0 bases and J lost 5 bases. CDR3 length: 14 amino acids. The V gene's germline CDR1 is DFQATT and CDR2 SNEGSKA (reference sequence). As DNA, the CDR3 is TGCAGTGCTAGAGAACGGGACAGGAGATATGGCTACACCTTC. Protein product: CSARERDRRYGYTF.

This clonotype was counted at least ten times. The J gene is TRBJ2-5, the V gene TRBV18; D ambiguous. Looked up from germline, CDR1 is KGHSH and CDR2 is LQKENI. The CDR3 is made up of 14 amino acids. The V gene lost 0 bases and the J gene lost 4 bases, with 9 bases spanning the gap. CDR3 region: CASSPPSLRETQYF. The CDR3 nucleotides are TGTGCCAGCTCACCACCGAGCCTGCGAGAGACCCAGTACTTC.

The CDR3 reads CASSFDGLYGYTF. Written as DNA, the CDR3 is TGTGCCAGCAGCTTCGACGGCCTCTATGGCTACACCTTC. The chain joins TRBV5-4 to TRBJ1-2, with D hard to call. The CDR3 length is 13 residues. V was pared by 2 bases and J by 4 bases, with 9 bases between. Germline V gives CDR1 SGHNT, CDR2 YYREEE (reference sequence).

This chain links TRBV5-1 with TRBJ1-1; the D gene is possibly TRBD1 (5 bases). V was trimmed by 0 bases and J by 6 bases, leaving 12 bases between them. There are 14 residues in the CDR3. The germline V gene encodes CDR1 SGHRS and CDR2 YFSETQ. The CDR3 DNA reads TGCGCCAGCAGCTTGGCTCCCCGGGACCCTGAAGCTTTCTTT. Translating it yields CASSLAPRDPEAFF.

This clonotype was seen at least ten times. The rearrangement uses TRBV12-3 or TRBV12-4 and TRBJ2-7, with D possibly being TRBD1 (6 bases). The CDR3 consists of 17 residues. V was shortened by 8 bases and J by 3 bases, with 26 bases between the two germline ends. The CDR3 protein is CASPGHWVGPWFYEQYF. CDR3 coding DNA: TGTGCCAGCCCGGGACACTGGGTGGGACCATGGTTCTACGAGCAGTACTTC.

This clonotype was observed at least ten times. The chain couples TRBV11-2 to TRBJ2-7; 11 positions match TRBD2. This CDR3 region has 17 residues. Germline assignment: CDR1 SGHAT and CDR2 FQNNGV. After removal of 0 bases from V and 4 bases from J, the junction contained 8 bases not matched to a gene. The CDR3 DNA reads TGTGCCAGCAGCTTAGATCTCACTAGCGGGAGTCGGTACGAGCAGTACTTC. Its translation is CASSLDLTSGSRYEQYF.

The chain joins TRBV20-1 to TRBJ2-5, with D possibly being TRBD1 or TRBD2 (5 bases each). The CDR3 covers 12 residues. Deletions cut 3 bases from V and 9 bases from J, with 14 bases between. Per germline, CDR1 DFQATT and CDR2 SNEGSKA (reference sequence). DNA for the CDR3: TGCAGTGCTAGGATGGGGGTTGAGGCCCAGTACTTC. Its protein product is CSARMGVEAQYF.